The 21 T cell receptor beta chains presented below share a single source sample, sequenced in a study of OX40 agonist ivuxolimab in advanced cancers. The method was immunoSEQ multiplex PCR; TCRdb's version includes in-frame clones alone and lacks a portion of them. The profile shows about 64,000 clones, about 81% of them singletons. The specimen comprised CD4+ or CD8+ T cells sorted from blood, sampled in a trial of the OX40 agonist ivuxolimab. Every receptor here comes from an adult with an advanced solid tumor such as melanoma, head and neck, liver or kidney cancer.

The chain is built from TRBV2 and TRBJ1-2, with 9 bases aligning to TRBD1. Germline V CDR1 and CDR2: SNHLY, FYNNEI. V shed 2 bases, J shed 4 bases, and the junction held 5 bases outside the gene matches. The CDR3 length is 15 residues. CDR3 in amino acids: CASSEIGQGIYGYTF. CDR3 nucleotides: TGTGCCAGCAGTGAAATCGGACAGGGGATCTATGGCTACACCTTC.

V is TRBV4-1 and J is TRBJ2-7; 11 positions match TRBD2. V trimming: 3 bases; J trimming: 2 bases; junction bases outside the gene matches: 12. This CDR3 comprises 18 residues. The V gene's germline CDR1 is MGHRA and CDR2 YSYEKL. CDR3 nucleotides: TGCGCCAGCAGCCAGCCAGTAAAGCCGGGACTAGCGGCCTACGAGCAGTACTTC. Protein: CASSQPVKPGLAAYEQYF.

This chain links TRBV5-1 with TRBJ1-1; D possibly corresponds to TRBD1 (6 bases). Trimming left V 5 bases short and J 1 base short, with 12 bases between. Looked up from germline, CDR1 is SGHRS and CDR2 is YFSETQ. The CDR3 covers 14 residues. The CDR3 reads CASRRETGNTEAFF. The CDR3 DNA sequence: TGCGCCAGCAGGAGAGAGACAGGGAACACTGAAGCTTTCTTT.

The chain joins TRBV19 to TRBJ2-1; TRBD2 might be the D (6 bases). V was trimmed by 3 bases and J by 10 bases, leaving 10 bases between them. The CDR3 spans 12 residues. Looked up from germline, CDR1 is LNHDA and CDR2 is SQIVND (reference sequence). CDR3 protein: CASSIGGLEQFF. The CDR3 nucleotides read TGTGCCAGTAGTATCGGGGGACTGGAGCAGTTCTTC.

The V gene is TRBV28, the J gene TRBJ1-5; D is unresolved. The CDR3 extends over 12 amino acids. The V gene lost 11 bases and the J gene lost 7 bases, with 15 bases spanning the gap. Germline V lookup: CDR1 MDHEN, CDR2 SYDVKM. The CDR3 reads CAGGFSRQPQHF. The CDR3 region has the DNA TGTGCCGGTGGGTTTTCGAGACAGCCCCAGCATTTT.

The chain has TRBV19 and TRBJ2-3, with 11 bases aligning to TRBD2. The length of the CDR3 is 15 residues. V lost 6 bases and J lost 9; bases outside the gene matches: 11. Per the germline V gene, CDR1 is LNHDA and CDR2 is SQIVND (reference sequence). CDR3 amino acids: CASREPGLAAATQYF. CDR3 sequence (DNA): TGTGCCAGTAGGGAACCGGGACTAGCGGCTGCCACGCAGTATTTT.

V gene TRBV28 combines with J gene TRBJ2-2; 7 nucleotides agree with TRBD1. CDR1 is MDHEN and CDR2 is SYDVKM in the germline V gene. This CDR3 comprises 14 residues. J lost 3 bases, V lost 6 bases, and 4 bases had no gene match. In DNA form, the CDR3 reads TGTGCCAGCAGCGGACAGGACTACACCGGGGAGCTGTTTTTT. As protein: CASSGQDYTGELFF. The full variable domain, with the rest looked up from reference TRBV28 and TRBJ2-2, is DVKVTQSSRYLVKRTGEKVFLECVQDMDHENMFWYRQDPGLGLRLIYFSYDVKMKEKGDIPEGYSVSREKKERFSLILESASTNQTSMYLCASSGQDYTGELFFGEGSRLTVL.

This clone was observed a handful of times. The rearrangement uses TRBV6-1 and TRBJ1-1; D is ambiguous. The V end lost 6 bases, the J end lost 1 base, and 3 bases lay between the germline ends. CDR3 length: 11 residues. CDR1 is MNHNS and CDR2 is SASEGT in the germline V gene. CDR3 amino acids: CASRKNTEAFF. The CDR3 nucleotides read TGTGCCAGCAGGAAGAACACTGAAGCTTTCTTT.

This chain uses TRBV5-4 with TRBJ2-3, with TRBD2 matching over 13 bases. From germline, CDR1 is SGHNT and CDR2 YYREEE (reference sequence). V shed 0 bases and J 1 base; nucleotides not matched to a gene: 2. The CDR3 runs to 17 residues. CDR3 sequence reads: CASSLELAGGGTDTQYF. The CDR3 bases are TGTGCCAGCAGCTTGGAACTAGCGGGAGGGGGCACAGATACGCAGTATTTT.

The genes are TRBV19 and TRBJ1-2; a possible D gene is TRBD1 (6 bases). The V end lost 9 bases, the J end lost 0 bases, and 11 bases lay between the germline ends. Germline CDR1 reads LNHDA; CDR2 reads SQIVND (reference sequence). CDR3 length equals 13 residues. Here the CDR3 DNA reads TGTGCCAGCCGGGGGGCCGCTAACTATGGCTACACCTTC. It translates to CASRGAANYGYTF.

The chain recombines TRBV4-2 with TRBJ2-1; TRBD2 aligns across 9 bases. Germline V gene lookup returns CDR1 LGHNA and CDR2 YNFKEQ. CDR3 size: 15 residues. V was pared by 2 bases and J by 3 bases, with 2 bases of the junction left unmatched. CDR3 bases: TGTGCCAGCAGCCAACTAGCGGGGATCTACAATGAGCAGTTCTTC. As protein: CASSQLAGIYNEQFF.

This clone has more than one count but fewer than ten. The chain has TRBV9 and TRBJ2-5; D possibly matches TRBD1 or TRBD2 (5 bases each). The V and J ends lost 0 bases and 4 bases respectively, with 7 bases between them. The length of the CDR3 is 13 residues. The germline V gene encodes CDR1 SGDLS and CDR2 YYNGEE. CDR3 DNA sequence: TGTGCCAGCAGCGTAGGGGGGTCAGAGACCCAGTACTTC. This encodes CASSVGGSETQYF.

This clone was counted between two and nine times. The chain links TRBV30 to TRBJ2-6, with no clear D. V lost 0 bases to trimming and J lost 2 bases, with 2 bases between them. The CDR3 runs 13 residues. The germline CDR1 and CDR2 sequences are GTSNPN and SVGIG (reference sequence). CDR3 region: CAWSVPGANVLTF. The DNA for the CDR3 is TGTGCCTGGAGTGTACCTGGGGCCAACGTCCTGACTTTC.

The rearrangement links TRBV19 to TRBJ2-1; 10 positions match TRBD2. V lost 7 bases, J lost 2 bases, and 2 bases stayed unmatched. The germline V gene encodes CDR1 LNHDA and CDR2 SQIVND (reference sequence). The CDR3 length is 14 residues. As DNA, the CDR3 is TGTGCCAGTAAACTAGCGGGAACCTACAATGAGCAGTTCTTC. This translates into CASKLAGTYNEQFF.

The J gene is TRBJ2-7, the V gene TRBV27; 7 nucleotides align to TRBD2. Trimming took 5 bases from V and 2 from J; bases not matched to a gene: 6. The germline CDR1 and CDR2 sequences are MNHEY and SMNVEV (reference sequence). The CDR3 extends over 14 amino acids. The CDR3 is CASSQGGGPYEQYF. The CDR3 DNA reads TGTGCCAGCAGTCAGGGCGGGGGTCCCTACGAGCAGTACTTC.

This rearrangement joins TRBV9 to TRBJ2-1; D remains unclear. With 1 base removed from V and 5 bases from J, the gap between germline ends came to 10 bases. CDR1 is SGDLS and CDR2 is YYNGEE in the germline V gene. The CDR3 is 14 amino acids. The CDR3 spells CASSVSQSNNEQFF. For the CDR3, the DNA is TGTGCCAGCAGCGTAAGCCAGTCAAACAATGAGCAGTTCTTC.

The CDR3 reads CASSSATSGGQTYSTDTQYF. The CDR3, as DNA: TGTGCCAGTAGTTCCGCGACTAGCGGGGGGCAGACGTATAGCACAGATACGCAGTATTTT. This rearrangement joins TRBV19 to TRBJ2-3, with 13 bases lining up with TRBD2. Germline V gene sequence: CDR1 LNHDA, CDR2 SQIVND (reference sequence). The V gene end was trimmed by 5 bases and the J gene end by 0 bases; junction bases not matched to a gene: 14. The CDR3 runs to 20 residues.

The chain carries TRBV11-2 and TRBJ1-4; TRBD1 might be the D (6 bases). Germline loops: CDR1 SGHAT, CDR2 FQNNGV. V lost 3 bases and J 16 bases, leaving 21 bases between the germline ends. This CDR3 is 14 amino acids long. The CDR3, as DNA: TGTGCCAGCAGCTTGGCCGGGGGGCTGACGGGAAGGTTTTTT. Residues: CASSLAGGLTGRFF. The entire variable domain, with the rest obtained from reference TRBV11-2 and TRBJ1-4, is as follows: EAGVAQSPRYKIIEKRQSVAFWCNPISGHATLYWYQQILGQGPKLLIQFQNNGVVDDSQLPKDRFSAERLKGVDSTLKIQPAKLEDSAVYLCASSLAGGLTGRFFGSGTQLSVL.

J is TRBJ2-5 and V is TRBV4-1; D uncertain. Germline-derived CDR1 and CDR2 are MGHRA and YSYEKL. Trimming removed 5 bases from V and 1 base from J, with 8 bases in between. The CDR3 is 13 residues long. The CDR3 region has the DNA TGCGCCAGCAGCGCTCCCTTCCAAGAGACCCAGTACTTC. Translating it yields CASSAPFQETQYF.

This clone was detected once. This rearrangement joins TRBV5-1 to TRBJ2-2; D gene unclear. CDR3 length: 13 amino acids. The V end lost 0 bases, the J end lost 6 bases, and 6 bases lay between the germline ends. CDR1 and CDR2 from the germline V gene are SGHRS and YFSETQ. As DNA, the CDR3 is TGCGCCAGCAGCTTGGCGGAAGCCGGGGAGCTGTTTTTT. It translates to CASSLAEAGELFF.

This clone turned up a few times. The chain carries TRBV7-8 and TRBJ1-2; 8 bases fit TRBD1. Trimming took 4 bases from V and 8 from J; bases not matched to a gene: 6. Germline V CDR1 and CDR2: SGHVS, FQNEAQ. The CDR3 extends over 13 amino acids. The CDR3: CASSSPGGRGYTF. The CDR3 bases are TGTGCCAGCAGCTCCCCAGGGGGCAGGGGCTACACCTTC.